These T cell receptor beta chains were read from a single sample in a study of blood T cell repertoires in COVID-19. Generated by immunoSEQ multiplex PCR, the TCRdb table keeps only in-frame clones and is missing some. The repertoire holds under 450,000 clones, with more than 75% as singletons. The specimen was PBMCs or T cells enriched from blood (not recorded which). These receptors were obtained from a woman in her thirties who had recovered from COVID-19. Both conserved end residues are part of each CDR3. A D gene is named only where the DNA matches it firmly. The listing skips clone size in some rows; elsewhere it reads once, few, many or a size class.

J gene | V gene | D gene | clone size | CDR3 DNA | CDR3 protein
TRBJ2-1 | TRBV7-9 | - | - | TGTGCCAGCAGCACCTCCAGGGAGCAGTTCTTC | CASSTSREQFF
TRBJ2-5 | TRBV30 | - | - | TGTGCCTGGAGTGTACTTCAAGAGACCCAGTACTTC | CAWSVLQETQYF
TRBJ2-5 | TRBV3-1/TRBV3-2 | TRBD2 | - | TGTGCCAGCAACCAATGGACTAGTGATGAAGAGACCCAGTACTTC | CASNQWTSDEETQYF
TRBJ2-1 | TRBV18 | TRBD1 | once | TGTGCCAGCTCACCGGAAGGGGGCACTGAGCAGTTCTTC | CASSPEGGTEQFF
TRBJ2-7 | TRBV3-1/TRBV3-2 | TRBD2 | - | TGTGCCTGCGGGGGACCAGCGACCCCCGGCGAGCAGTACTTC | CACGGPATPGEQYF
TRBJ2-1 | TRBV9 | - | - | TGTGCCAGCAGCGTAGAATTTGAGGGAGGGCAGTTCTTC | CASSVEFEGGQFF
TRBJ1-6 | TRBV28 | - | - | TGTGCCAGCACCCCCCACGGCTGGAGCTCCTATAATTCACCCCTCCACTTT | CASTPHGWSSYNSPLHF
TRBJ1-2 | TRBV27 | - | - | TGTGCCAGCAACCCCGCGGGCCGAGCTAACTATGGCTACACCTTC | CASNPAGRANYGYTF
TRBJ2-7 | TRBV12-5 | - | - | TGTGCTAGTGGTTCTTCAGGCCACGAGCAGTACTTC | CASGSSGHEQYF
TRBJ1-3 | TRBV6-1 | - | - | TGTGCCAGCAGTGACGTGCAGGCCGACACCATATATTTT | CASSDVQADTIYF
TRBJ1-5 | TRBV28 | - | - | TGTGCCAGCAGTTTTCGGACAGTCCGAGGTCAGCCCCAGCATTTT | CASSFRTVRGQPQHF
TRBJ2-1 | TRBV7-6 | TRBD2 | - | TGTGCCAGCAGCCCAGGGGTAGCGGGAGAGTTCTACAATGAGCAGTTCTTC | CASSPGVAGEFYNEQFF
TRBJ2-2 | TRBV28 | - | - | TGTGCCAGCAGTTTGAGGGCTTTTGCCGGGGAGCTGTTTTTT | CASSLRAFAGELFF
TRBJ1-2 | TRBV6-5 | TRBD1 | once | TGTGCCAGCAGTCGGACAGGGAGTAACAATGGCTACACCTTC | CASSRTGSNNGYTF
TRBJ2-1 | TRBV6-2/TRBV6-3 | TRBD2 | - | TGTGCCAGCAGTTACGACGGGAGGGACGCGTTCTTC | CASSYDGRDAFF
TRBJ1-2 | TRBV6-5 | TRBD1 | - | TGTGCCAGCATGGGGGACAGGGTACATGGCTACACCTTC | CASMGDRVHGYTF
TRBJ2-1 | TRBV18 | TRBD1 | - | TGTGCCAGCTCACCACCGAGGCAGGGGGCGCGGAATGAGCAGTTCTTC | CASSPPRQGARNEQFF
TRBJ1-4 | TRBV5-4 | - | - | TGTGCCAGCAGCTTGGATGGCCAGGGCAGTTTGGGTAATGAAAAACTGTTTTTT | CASSLDGQGSLGNEKLFF
TRBJ2-7 | TRBV19 | - | few | TGTGCCAGTAGTAGCAGGGGCGTCTCCTACGAGCAGTACTTC | CASSSRGVSYEQYF
TRBJ1-1 | TRBV19 | - | - | TGTGCCAGTCGAAGGAGATTTCTGAACACTGAAGCTTTCTTT | CASRRRFLNTEAFF
TRBJ1-1 | TRBV3-1/TRBV3-2 | TRBD1 | few | TGTGCCAGCAGCCTAACAGACAGGGGGCACGCTGAAGCTTTCTTT | CASSLTDRGHAEAFF
TRBJ2-3 | TRBV29-1 | TRBD1 | - | TGCAGCGGAACAGGGGGCGAGTTGGCAGATACGCAGTATTTT | CSGTGGELADTQYF
TRBJ2-1 | TRBV6-6 | TRBD2 | - | TGTGCCAGCAGGCAGACTAGCGGGAGTGACAATGAGCAGTTCTTC | CASRQTSGSDNEQFF
TRBJ2-1 | TRBV19 | TRBD2 | once | TGTGCCAGTCGACTAGCAGATGAGCAGTTCTTC | CASRLADEQFF
TRBJ1-4 | TRBV27 | TRBD1 | - | TGTGCCAGCAGTTTAGTCGGGGACAGACGAGGTGAAAAACTGTTTTTT | CASSLVGDRRGEKLFF
TRBJ1-6 | TRBV24-1 | - | - | TGTGCCACCAGTGATAGCGGGCCCTATAATTCACCCCTCCACTTT | CATSDSGPYNSPLHF
TRBJ2-1 | TRBV3-1/TRBV3-2 | TRBD2 | - | TGTGCCAGCAGCTATCGGACTAGCTTGAATGAGCAGTTCTTC | CASSYRTSLNEQFF
TRBJ2-1 | TRBV11-3 | - | few | TGTGCCAGCAGCCACCCCGGGGGAGTGGGTAATGAGCAGTTCTTC | CASSHPGGVGNEQFF
TRBJ1-2 | TRBV25-1 | - | once | TGTGCCAGCAGTGAAACGACCCTCGGAGGATGGTATGGCTACACCTTC | CASSETTLGGWYGYTF
TRBJ2-6 | TRBV2 | - | few | TGTGCCAGCAGTGACAGGGCTGGGGCCAACGTCCTGACTTTC | CASSDRAGANVLTF
TRBJ2-7 | TRBV27 | - | - | TGTGCCAGCAGTTCGGGGATTAACGAGCAGTACTTC | CASSSGINEQYF
TRBJ1-1 | TRBV5-6 | - | few | TGTGCCAGCAGCCTTGGGTCGGGGGGCGCGAAAGCTTTCTTT | CASSLGSGGAKAFF
TRBJ2-3 | TRBV25-1 | TRBD1 | - | TGTGCCAGCAGTGAATATAAGGTGACAGGGGGTGCGGATACGCAGTATTTT | CASSEYKVTGGADTQYF
TRBJ1-1 | TRBV4-1 | TRBD1 | - | TGCGCCAGCAGCCAATCCGGACAGGGGTCCACTGAAGCTTTCTTT | CASSQSGQGSTEAFF
TRBJ2-7 | TRBV10-3 | - | - | TGTGCCATCAGTGATCTAGCGCGGGCCGTTTTCTACGAGCAGTACTTC | CAISDLARAVFYEQYF
TRBJ2-7 | TRBV7-8 | TRBD1 | - | TGTGCCAGCAACGGCTTACGGGACAGGTCCTACGAGCAGTACTTC | CASNGLRDRSYEQYF
TRBJ1-2 | TRBV3-1/TRBV3-2 | TRBD1 | - | TGTGCCAGCAGCCTGGGACAGGGCAAGACCTACACCTTC | CASSLGQGKTYTF
TRBJ1-1 | TRBV5-1 | - | - | TGCGCCAGCAGAGAGGGTACGGTTGAAGCTTTCTTT | CASREGTVEAFF
TRBJ1-5 | TRBV11-3 | - | few | TGTGCCAGCAGCTTAGGTCGAACCTATAGCAATCAGCCCCAGCATTTT | CASSLGRTYSNQPQHF
TRBJ1-4 | TRBV9 | - | - | TGTGCCAGCAGCGTAGACAGGGCTAATGAAAAACTGTTTTTT | CASSVDRANEKLFF
TRBJ1-2 | TRBV19 | - | - | TGTGCCAGTAGACCCGCAGGGGACGACTATGGCTACACCTTC | CASRPAGDDYGYTF
TRBJ2-3 | TRBV15 | - | - | TGTGCCACCAGCAGAGAGTGGAGCAACACAGATACGCAGTATTTT | CATSREWSNTDTQYF
TRBJ2-5 | TRBV7-7 | - | - | TGTGCTAGCAGCTTAACGTATAGCCGCGGGGAGCGAGAGACCCAGTACTTC | CASSLTYSRGERETQYF